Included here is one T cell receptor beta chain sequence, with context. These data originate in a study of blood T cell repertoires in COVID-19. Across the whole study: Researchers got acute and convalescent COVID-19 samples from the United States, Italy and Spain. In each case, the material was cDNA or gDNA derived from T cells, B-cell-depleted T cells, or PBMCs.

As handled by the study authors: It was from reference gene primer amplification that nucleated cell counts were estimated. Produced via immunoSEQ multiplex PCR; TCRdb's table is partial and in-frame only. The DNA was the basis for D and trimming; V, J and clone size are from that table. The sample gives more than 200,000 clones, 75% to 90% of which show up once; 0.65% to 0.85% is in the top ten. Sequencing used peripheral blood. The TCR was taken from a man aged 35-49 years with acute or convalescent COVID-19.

The CDR3 DNA sequence: TGTGCCAGCAGTTACTCGAGCGGGGACCTCGGAAACACCATATATTTT. Protein: CASSYSSGDLGNTIYF. The chain uses TRBV6-5 and TRBJ1-3, with TRBD1 as a possible D gene (5 bases). This CDR3 is built from 16 residues. The ends were cut back, 0 bases at V and 4 bases at J, with 13 bases in the middle. Germline V gives CDR1 MNHEY, CDR2 SVGAGI.